This T cell receptor (beta chain) was found in a study of graft-versus-host responses after intestinal transplantation. At the level of the study: All recipients were transplanted with multivisceral, liver-intestinal, or isolated intestinal grafts. Once they had received anti-thymocyte globulin induction, all recipients took tacrolimus and steroids for 2 to 4 years. Study-level findings and limits: Recipient marrow showed GvH clones, some seen first in ileum or blood. Early after transplant, HvG clones declined as circulating GvH clones peaked.

As concerns this clone: No antigen is known for it.

After removal of 7 bases from V and 10 bases from J, the junction contained 7 bases not matched to a gene. This CDR3 has 13 residues. Germline V CDR1 and CDR2: MNHNY, SVGAGI (reference sequence). The method was immunoSEQ multiplex PCR; TCRdb's version includes in-frame clones alone and lacks a portion of them. Of around 120,000 clones in the sample, 80% to 95% are singletons; the top ten hold roughly 0.11%. The chain links TRBV6-6 to TRBJ1-4; TRBD1 matches 9 bases. The receptor was derived from a human donor who received an intestinal transplant. Sequencing was performed on unstimulated CD4+ T cells sorted from spleen or lymph node cells, taken before intestinal transplant. The CDR3 DNA follows: TGTGCCAGCACCGGGACAGGGAAGAGAAAACTGTTTTTT. This sequence encodes CASTGTGKRKLFF.